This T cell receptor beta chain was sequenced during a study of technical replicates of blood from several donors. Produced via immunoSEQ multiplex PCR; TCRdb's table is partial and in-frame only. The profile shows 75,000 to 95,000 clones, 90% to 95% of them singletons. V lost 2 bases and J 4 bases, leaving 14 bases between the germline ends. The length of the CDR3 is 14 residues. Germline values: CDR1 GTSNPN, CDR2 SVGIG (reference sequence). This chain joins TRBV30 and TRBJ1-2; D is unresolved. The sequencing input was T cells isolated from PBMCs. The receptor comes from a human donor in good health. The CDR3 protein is CAWSMTTSSYGYTF. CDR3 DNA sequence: TGTGCCTGGAGTATGACTACTTCGAGCTATGGCTACACCTTC. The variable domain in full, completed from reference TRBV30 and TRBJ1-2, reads SQTIHQWPATLVQPVGSPLSLECTVEGTSNPNLYWYRQAAGRGLQLLFYSVGIGQISSEVPQNLSASRPQDRQFILSSKKLLLSDSGFYLCAWSMTTSSYGYTFGSGTRLTVV.